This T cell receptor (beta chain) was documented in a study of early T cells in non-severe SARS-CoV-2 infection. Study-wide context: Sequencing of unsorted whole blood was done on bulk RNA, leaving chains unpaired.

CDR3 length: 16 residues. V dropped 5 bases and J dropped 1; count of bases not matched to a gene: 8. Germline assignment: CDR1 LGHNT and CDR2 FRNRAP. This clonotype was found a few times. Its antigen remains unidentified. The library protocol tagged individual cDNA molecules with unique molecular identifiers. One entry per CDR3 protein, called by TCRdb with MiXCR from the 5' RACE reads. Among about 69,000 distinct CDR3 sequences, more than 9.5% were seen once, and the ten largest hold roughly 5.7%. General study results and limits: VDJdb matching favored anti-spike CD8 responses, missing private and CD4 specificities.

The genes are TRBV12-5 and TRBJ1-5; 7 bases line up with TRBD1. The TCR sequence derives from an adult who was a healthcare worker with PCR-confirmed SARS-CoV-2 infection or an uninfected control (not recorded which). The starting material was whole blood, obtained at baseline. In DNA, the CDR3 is TGTGCTAGTGGTCCCCCGACAGGGATGAGCAATCAGCCCCAGCATTTT. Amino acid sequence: CASGPPTGMSNQPQHF.